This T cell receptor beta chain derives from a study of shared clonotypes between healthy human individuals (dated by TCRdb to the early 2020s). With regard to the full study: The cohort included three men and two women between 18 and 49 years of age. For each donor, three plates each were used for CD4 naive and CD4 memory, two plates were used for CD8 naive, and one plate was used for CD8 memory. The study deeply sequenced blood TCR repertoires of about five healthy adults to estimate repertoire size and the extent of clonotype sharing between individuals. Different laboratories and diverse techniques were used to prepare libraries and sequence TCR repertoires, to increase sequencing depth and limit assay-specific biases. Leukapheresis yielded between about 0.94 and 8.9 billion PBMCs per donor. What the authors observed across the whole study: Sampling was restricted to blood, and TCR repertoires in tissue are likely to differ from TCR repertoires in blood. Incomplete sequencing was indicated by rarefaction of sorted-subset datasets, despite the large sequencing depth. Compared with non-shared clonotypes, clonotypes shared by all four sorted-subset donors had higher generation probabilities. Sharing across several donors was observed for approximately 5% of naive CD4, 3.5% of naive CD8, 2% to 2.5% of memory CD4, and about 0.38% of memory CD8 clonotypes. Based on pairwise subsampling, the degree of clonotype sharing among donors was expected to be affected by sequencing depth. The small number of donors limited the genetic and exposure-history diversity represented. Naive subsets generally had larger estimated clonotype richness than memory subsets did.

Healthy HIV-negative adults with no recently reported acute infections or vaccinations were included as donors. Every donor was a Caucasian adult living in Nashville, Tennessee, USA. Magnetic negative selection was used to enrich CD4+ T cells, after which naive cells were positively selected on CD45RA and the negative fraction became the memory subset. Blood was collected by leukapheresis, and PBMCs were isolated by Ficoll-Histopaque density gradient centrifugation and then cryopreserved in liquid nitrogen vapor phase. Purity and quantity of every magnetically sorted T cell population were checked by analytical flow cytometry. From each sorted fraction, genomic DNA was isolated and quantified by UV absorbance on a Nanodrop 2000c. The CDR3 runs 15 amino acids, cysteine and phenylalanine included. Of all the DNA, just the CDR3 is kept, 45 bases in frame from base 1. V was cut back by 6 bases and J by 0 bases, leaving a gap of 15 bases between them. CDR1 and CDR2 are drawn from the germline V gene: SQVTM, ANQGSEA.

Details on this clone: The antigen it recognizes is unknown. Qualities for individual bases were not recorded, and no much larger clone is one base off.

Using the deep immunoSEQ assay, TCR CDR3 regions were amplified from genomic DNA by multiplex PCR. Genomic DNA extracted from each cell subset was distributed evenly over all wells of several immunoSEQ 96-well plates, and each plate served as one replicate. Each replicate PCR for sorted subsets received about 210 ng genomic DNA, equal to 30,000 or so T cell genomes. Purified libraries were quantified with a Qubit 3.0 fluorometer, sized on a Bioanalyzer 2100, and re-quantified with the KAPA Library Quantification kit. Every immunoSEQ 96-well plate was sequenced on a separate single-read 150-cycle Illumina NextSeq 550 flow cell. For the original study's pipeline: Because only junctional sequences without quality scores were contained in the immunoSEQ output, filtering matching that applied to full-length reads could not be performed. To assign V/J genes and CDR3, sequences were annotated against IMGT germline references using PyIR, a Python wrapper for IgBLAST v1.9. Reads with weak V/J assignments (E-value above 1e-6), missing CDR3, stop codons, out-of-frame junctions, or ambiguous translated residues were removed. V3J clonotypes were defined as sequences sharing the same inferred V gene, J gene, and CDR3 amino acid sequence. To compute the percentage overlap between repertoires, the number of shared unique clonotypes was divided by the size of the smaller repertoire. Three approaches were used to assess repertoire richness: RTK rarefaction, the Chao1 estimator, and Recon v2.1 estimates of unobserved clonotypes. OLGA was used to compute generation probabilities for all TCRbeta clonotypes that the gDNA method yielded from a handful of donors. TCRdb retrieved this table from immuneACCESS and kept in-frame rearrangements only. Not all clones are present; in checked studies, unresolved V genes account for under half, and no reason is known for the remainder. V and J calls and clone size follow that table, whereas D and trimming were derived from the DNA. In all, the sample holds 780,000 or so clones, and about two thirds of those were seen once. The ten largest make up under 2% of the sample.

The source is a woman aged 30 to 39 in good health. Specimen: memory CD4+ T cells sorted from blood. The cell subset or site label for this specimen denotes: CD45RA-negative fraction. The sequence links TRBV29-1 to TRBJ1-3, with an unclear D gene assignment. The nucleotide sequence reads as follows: TGCAGCGTCCTAACGACCGCGGGCTCTGGAAACACCATATATTTT. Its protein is CSVLTTAGSGNTIYF.